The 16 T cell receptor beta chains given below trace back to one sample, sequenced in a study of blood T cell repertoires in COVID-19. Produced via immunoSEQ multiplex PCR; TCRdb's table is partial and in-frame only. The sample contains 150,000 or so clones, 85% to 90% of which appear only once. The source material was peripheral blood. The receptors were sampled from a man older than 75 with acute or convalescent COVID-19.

As DNA, the CDR3 is TGTGCCAGCAGCCAAGGCCGGGACAGGGTGGACACCGGGGAGCTGTTTTTT. Translated, it gives CASSQGRDRVDTGELFF. This chain joins TRBV14 and TRBJ2-2, with TRBD1 matching over 9 bases. Losses at the gene ends were 1 base for V and 3 bases for J; bases not matched to a gene: 6. The germline gives CDR1 SGHDN, CDR2 FVKESK. The CDR3 has 17 amino acids.

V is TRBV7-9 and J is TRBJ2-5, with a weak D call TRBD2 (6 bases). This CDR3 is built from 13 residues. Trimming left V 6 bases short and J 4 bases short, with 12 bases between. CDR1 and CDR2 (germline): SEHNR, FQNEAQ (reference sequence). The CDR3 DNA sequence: TGTGCCAGCAGGCCCCCCGGGGGAGAGACCCAGTACTTC. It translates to CASRPPGGETQYF.

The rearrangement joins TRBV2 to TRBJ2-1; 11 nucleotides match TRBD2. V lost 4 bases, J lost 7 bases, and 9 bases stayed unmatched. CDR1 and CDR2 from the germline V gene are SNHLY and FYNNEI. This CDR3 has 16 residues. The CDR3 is CASSATSGSFINEQFF. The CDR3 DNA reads TGTGCCAGCAGTGCAACTAGCGGGAGCTTCATTAATGAGCAGTTCTTC.

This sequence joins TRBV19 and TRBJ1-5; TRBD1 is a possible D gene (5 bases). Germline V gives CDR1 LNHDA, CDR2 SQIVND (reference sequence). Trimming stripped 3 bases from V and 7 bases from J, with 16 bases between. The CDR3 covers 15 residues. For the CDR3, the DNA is TGTGCCAGTAGTATGATAGGTTTAAGGGGACAGCCCCAGCATTTT. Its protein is CASSMIGLRGQPQHF.

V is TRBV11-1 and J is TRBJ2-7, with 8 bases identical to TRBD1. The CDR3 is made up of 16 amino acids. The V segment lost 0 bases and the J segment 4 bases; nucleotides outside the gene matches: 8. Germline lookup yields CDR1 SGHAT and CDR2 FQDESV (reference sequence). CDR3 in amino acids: CASSLAPGRGPYEQYF. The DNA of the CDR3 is TGTGCCAGCAGCTTAGCGCCCGGCAGGGGGCCTTACGAGCAGTACTTC.

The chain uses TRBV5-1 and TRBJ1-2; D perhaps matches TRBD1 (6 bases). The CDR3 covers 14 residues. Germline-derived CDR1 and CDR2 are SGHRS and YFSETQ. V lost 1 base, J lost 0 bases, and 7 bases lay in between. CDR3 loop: CASSLQGTNYGYTF. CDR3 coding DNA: TGCGCCAGCAGCTTGCAGGGGACTAACTATGGCTACACCTTC. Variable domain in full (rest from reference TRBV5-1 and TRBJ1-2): KAGVTQTPRYLIKTRGQQVTLSCSPISGHRSVSWYQQTPGQGLQFLFEYFSETQRNKGNFPGRFSGRQFSNSRSEMNVSTLELGDSALYLCASSLQGTNYGYTFGSGTRLTVV.

The CDR3 loop is CASTLTGTGYYGYTF. CDR3 nucleotides: TGTGCCAGCACTCTTACCGGGACAGGGTACTATGGCTACACCTTC. The gene calls are TRBV7-9 and TRBJ1-2; TRBD1 aligns across 9 bases. CDR1 and CDR2 (germline): SEHNR, FQNEAQ (reference sequence). The J segment lost 3 bases and the V segment lost 7 bases, leaving 9 bases of the junction unmatched. The CDR3 loop spans 15 amino acids.

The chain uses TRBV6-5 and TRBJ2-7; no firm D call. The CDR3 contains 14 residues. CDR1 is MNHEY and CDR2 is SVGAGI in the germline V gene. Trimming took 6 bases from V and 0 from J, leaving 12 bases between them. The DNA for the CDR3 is TGTGCCAGCAGCCAAAAATTTAGCTCCTACGAGCAGTACTTC. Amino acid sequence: CASSQKFSSYEQYF.

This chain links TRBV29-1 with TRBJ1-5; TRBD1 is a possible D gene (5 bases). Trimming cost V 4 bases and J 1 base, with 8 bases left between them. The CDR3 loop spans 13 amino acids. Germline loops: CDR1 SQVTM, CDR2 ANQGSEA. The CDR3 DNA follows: TGCAGCGTTGTTGGGGGGAGCAATCAGCCCCAGCATTTT. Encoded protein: CSVVGGSNQPQHF.

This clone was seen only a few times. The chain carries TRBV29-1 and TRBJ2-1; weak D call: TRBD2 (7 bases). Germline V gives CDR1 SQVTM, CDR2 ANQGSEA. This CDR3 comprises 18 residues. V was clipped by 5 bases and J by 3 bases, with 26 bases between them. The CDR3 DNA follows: TGCAGCGTTTACGGCCGGGGGGCGGGATCTTTTCACTACAATGAGCAGTTCTTC. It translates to CSVYGRGAGSFHYNEQFF.

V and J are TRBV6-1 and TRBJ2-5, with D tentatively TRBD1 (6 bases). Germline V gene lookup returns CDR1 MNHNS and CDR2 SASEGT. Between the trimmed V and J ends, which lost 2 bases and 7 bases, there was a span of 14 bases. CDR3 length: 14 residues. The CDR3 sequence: CASSESTGRGTQYF. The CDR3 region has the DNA TGTGCCAGCAGTGAATCGACAGGCAGGGGGACCCAGTACTTC.

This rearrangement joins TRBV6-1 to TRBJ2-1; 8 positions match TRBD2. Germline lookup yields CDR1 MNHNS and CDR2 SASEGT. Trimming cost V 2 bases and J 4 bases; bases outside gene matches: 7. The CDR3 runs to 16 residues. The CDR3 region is CASSESGAGGYNEQFF. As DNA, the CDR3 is TGTGCCAGCAGTGAATCCGGGGCGGGGGGTTACAATGAGCAGTTCTTC.

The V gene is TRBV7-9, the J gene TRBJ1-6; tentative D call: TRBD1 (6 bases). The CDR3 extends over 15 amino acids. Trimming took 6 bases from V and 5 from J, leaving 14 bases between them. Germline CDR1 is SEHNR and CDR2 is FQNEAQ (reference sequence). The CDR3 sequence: CASRNTGSNNSPLHF. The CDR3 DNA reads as TGTGCCAGCAGAAACACAGGGTCTAATAATTCACCCCTCCACTTT.

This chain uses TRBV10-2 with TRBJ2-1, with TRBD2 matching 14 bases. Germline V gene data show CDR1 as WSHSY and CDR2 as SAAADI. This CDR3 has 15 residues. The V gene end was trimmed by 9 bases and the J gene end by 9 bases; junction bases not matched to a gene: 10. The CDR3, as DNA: TGCGCCAGTCGACTAAGACTAGCGGGAGGGTCTGAGCAGTTCTTC. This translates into CASRLRLAGGSEQFF.

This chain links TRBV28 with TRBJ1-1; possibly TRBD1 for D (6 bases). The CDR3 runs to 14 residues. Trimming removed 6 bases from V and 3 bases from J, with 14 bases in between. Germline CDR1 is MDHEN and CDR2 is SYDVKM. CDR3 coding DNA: TGTGCCAGCAGCTCCGGGACACCCTACACTGAAGCTTTCTTT. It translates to CASSSGTPYTEAFF. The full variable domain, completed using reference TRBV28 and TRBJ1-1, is DVKVTQSSRYLVKRTGEKVFLECVQDMDHENMFWYRQDPGLGLRLIYFSYDVKMKEKGDIPEGYSVSREKKERFSLILESASTNQTSMYLCASSSGTPYTEAFFGQGTRLTVV.

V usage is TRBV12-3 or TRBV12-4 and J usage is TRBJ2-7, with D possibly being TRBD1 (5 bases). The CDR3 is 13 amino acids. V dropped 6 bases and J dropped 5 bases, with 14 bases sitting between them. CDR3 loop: CASSRTGVHEQYF. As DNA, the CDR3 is TGTGCCAGCAGCAGAACAGGAGTCCACGAGCAGTACTTC.